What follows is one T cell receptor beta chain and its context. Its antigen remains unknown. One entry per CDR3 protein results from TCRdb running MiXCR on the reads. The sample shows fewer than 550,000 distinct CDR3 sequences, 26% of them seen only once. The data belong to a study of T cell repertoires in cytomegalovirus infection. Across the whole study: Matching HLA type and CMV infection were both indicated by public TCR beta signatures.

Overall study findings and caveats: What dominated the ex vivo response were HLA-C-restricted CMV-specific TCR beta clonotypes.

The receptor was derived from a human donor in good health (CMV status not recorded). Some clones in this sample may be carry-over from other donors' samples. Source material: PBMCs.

CDR3 residues: CASRWTENTEAFF. CDR3 DNA sequence: TGTGCCAGCAGATGGACCGAGAACACTGAAGCTTTCTTT. This chain connects TRBV2 to TRBJ1-1; D is uncertain. Per the germline V gene, CDR1 is SNHLY and CDR2 is FYNNEI. Trimming took off 6 bases at V and 1 base at J, with 9 bases between the two ends. The CDR3 sequence is 13 residues long.